This TCR beta chain was recorded in a study of blood T cell repertoires in COVID-19. Whole-study context: Sites in the United States, Italy and Spain provided acute and convalescent COVID-19 samples. The cDNA or gDNA used as material had been derived from T cells, B-cell-depleted T cells, or PBMCs.

Per the original data handling: Nucleated cell counts were estimated from reference gene primer amplification. Using immunoSEQ multiplex PCR, the repertoire was profiled, and TCRdb retains in-frame clones only, with some absent. V and J calls and clone size are as listed in that table; D and trimming were resolved from the DNA. The data show 59,000 or so clones, just over 90% seen once. Germline V lookup: CDR1 LGHNA, CDR2 YNFKEQ. Trimming removed 2 bases from V and 2 bases from J, with 13 bases in between. The CDR3 consists of 15 residues. The chain uses TRBV4-2 and TRBJ2-7; a weak D match, TRBD1 (6 bases). The sample comprised peripheral blood. The receptor was derived from a human donor in a cohort sampled during active COVID-19. CDR3: CASSQTGTLPYEQYF. The CDR3 DNA sequence: TGTGCCAGCAGCCAAACCGGGACACTTCCCTACGAGCAGTACTTC.